These T cell receptor beta chains were read from a single sample in a study of naive and memory T cell subsets. TCRdb reanalysed the 5' RACE reads using MiXCR and keeps one entry per CDR3 protein. The data hold 55,000 to 70,000 distinct CDR3 sequences, with approximately 7.2% observed a single time. The source is a male donor in good health. Both conserved end residues are part of each CDR3. The D gene is left open where the match is weak. Clone size is stated in some rows and not others, as once, few, many or a class when expanded.

clone size,J gene,V gene,D gene,CDR3 DNA,CDR3 protein
many,TRBJ2-1,TRBV19,.,TGTGCCAGTAGTATCTCTTGGGACAATGAGCAGTTCTTC,CASSISWDNEQFF
few,TRBJ2-1,TRBV28,TRBD2,TGTGCCAGCAGTCCGGGACTAGCGGGAGCCAATGAGCAGTTCTTC,CASSPGLAGANEQFF
few,TRBJ1-1,TRBV6-1,.,TGTGCCAGCAGTGAGCCGGGACACGTCGAAGCTTTCTTT,CASSEPGHVEAFF
many,TRBJ2-5,TRBV7-9,.,TGTGCCAGCAGCTTAAGGTCTGCCCAAGAGACCCAGTACTTC,CASSLRSAQETQYF
many,TRBJ2-3,TRBV30,.,TGTGCCTGGAGTTTTAGCACAGATACGCAGTATTTT,CAWSFSTDTQYF
many,TRBJ1-6,TRBV6-5,.,TGTGCCAGCAGTTATAAGGGCCGGGCAGCACTAAATTCACCCCTCCACTTT,CASSYKGRAALNSPLHF
.,TRBJ2-3,TRBV12-3/TRBV12-4,TRBD2,TGTGCCAGCAGTTCTCCGCGGGAGGCGAGCACAGATACGCAGTATTTT,CASSSPREASTDTQYF
many,TRBJ2-7,TRBV5-1,.,TGCGCCAGCAGCTTGTTTGGGACCACCATATACGAGCAGTACTTC,CASSLFGTTIYEQYF
.,TRBJ2-3,TRBV3-1,.,TGTGCCAGCAGTCACCACCGTGCGTCGGCTTTAACTAGCACAGATACGCAGTATTTT,CASSHHRASALTSTDTQYF
few,TRBJ2-1,TRBV5-1,TRBD2,TGCGCCAGCAGCTTCCAAGGACTAGCGGGACAGGGCTCCTACAATGAGCAGTTCTTC,CASSFQGLAGQGSYNEQFF
few,TRBJ2-7,TRBV4-1,.,TGCGCCAGCAGCCAAGATAGGCCTAACTACGAGCAGTACTTC,CASSQDRPNYEQYF
many,TRBJ1-5,TRBV18,.,TGTGCCAGCTCACCAGGACTTCCCCGGGGCAATCAGCCCCAGCATTTT,CASSPGLPRGNQPQHF
.,TRBJ2-7,TRBV20-1,TRBD2,TGCAGTGCTAGCGGGGGGGCCAAATACTCCTACGAGCAGTACTTC,CSASGGAKYSYEQYF
few,TRBJ2-7,TRBV11-2,TRBD2,TGTGCCAGCTCCAGCGCGAATCTAGCGGGAGGTCGCGAGCAGTACTTC,CASSSANLAGGREQYF
many,TRBJ2-2,TRBV6-1,.,TGTGCCAGCAGTGAAGCTGATCTGGCCGGGGAGCTGTTTTTT,CASSEADLAGELFF
few,TRBJ2-6,TRBV12-3/TRBV12-4,.,TGTGCCAGCAGTTTATGGGAAACTGGGGCCAACGTCCTGACTTTC,CASSLWETGANVLTF
few,TRBJ2-2,TRBV5-1,.,TGCGCCAGCAGCCCACCCGACAGTTACACCGGGGAGCTGTTTTTT,CASSPPDSYTGELFF
few,TRBJ1-6,TRBV5-1,.,TGCGCCAGCAGCTTGGGACAGAATTCACCCCTCCACTTT,CASSLGQNSPLHF
few,TRBJ2-1,TRBV6-1,.,TGTGCCAGCAGTGAAACCCTCCTGAATGAGCAGTTCTTC,CASSETLLNEQFF
.,TRBJ2-7,TRBV12-3/TRBV12-4,TRBD1,TGTGCCAGCAGGGGGTCAGGGGGCCCCTACGAGCAGTACTTC,CASRGSGGPYEQYF
few,TRBJ2-3,TRBV5-5,.,TGTGCCAGCAGCTTGTTCTCGCCTCCCACAGATACGCAGTATTTT,CASSLFSPPTDTQYF
many,TRBJ2-3,TRBV5-6,TRBD1,TGTGCCAGCAGCCTAGGAATAGGGACAGGGGCCTTTCGGGGGCAGTATTTT,CASSLGIGTGAFRGQYF
few,TRBJ2-7,TRBV5-4,TRBD2,TGTGCCAGCAGCCCACCGGGACTAGCGGGGGAGATGCAGTACTTC,CASSPPGLAGEMQYF
many,TRBJ1-3,TRBV7-9,.,TGTGCCAGCAGCTTAGTTCAGCTACAGAGCTCTGGAAACACCATATATTTT,CASSLVQLQSSGNTIYF